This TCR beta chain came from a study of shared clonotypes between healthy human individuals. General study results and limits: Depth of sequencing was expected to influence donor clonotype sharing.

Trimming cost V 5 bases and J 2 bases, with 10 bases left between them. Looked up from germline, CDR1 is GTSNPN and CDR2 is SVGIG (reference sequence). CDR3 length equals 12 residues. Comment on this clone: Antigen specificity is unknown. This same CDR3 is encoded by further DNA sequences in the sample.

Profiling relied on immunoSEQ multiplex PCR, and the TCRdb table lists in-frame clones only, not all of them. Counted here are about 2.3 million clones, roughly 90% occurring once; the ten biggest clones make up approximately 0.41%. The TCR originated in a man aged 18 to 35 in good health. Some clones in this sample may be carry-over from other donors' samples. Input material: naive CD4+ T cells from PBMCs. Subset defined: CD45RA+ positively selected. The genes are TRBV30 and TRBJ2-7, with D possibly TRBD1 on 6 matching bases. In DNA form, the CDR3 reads TGTGCCTGGTCACAGGGTACCTACGAGCAGTACTTC. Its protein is CAWSQGTYEQYF.